This T cell receptor (beta chain) is from a study of shared clonotypes between healthy human individuals. Each donor was a Caucasian adult residing in Nashville, Tennessee. The table came from immunoSEQ multiplex PCR; TCRdb's copy has only in-frame clones and leaves some out. The sample records some 2.3 million clones, 93% being singletons. This sequence was found in a man aged 18 to 29 in good health. Some clones in this sample may be carry-over from other donors' samples. The sample taken for sequencing was naive CD4+ T cells from PBMCs. The subset is: CD45RA+ positively selected.

The CDR3 loop reads CASSSGVTSTDTQYF. The CDR3 DNA reads as TGCGCCAGCAGCTCCGGAGTGACTAGCACAGATACGCAGTATTTT. This chain links TRBV5-1 with TRBJ2-3; D unresolved. Trimming removed 3 bases at V and 0 bases at J, with 11 bases between. CDR1 is SGHRS and CDR2 is YFSETQ in the germline V gene. This CDR3 is 15 amino acids long. Complete variable domain (other parts from reference TRBV5-1 and TRBJ2-3): KAGVTQTPRYLIKTRGQQVTLSCSPISGHRSVSWYQQTPGQGLQFLFEYFSETQRNKGNFPGRFSGRQFSNSRSEMNVSTLELGDSALYLCASSSGVTSTDTQYFGPGTRLTVL.